This TCR beta chain was sequenced during a study of T-cell memory formation after mild COVID-19. One entry per CDR3 protein, called by TCRdb with MiXCR from the 5' RACE reads. The repertoire holds 190,000 or so distinct CDR3 sequences, with about 20% as singletons. CDR1 SGDLS and CDR2 YYNGEE come from the germline V gene. V was clipped by 2 bases and J by 2 bases, with 16 bases between them. The CDR3 is 16 amino acids. This clonotype was seen a few times. The sequence was collected from an adult woman who had mild COVID-19 (a few samples of this study predate the infection). Cell type and time point are not known. The gene calls are TRBV9 and TRBJ1-1; the D gene is possibly TRBD1 (6 bases). The sequencing sample was made of PBMCs or a T cell subset sorted from them (not recorded which). CDR3 in amino acids: CASSVGDRDINTEAFF. The DNA of the CDR3 is TGTGCCAGCAGCGTCGGAGACCGGGACATAAACACTGAAGCTTTCTTT.